This T cell receptor beta chain originates from a study of shared clonotypes between healthy human individuals. Profiling relied on immunoSEQ multiplex PCR, and the TCRdb table lists in-frame clones only, not all of them. The sample carries under 1,100,000 clones, 70% to 80% recorded once. Study outcomes and limitations: Naive subsets usually exceeded memory subsets in estimated richness. It was only blood that was sampled, and tissue repertoires likely differ.

The germline gives CDR1 MNHNS, CDR2 SASEGT. The junction had 10 bases not matched to a gene; V was cut back by 10 bases and J by 5 bases. The CDR3 covers 13 residues. A few counts support this clone. Its antigen is not identified. The chain is built from TRBV6-1 and TRBJ1-2, with 7 bases aligning to TRBD1. Sequencing was done on a sample of memory CD4+ T cells sorted from blood. This sample's subset: CD45RA-negative fraction. This clonotype was obtained from a man younger than 35 in good health. Written as DNA, the CDR3 is TGTGCCATCTCGATGGACAGGCTGTATGGCTACACCTTC. This gives the protein CAISMDRLYGYTF.